This T cell receptor beta chain was captured in a study of blood T cell repertoires in COVID-19. Libraries were prepared by immunoSEQ multiplex PCR; TCRdb keeps only in-frame clonotypes and omits some of them. Altogether around 130,000 clones are present, 80% to 85% being singletons, with the ten largest covering approximately 1.5%. V was pared by 2 bases and J by 5 bases, with 2 bases between. CDR1 and CDR2 (germline): SGHRS, YFSETQ. The CDR3 has 10 residues. The clonotype was recovered from a man aged 55 to 70 with acute or convalescent COVID-19. This chain links TRBV5-1 with TRBJ2-7; D unresolved. Sequenced: peripheral blood. This chain's CDR3 is CASSFNEQYF. The DNA for the CDR3 is TGCGCCAGCAGCTTCAACGAGCAGTACTTC.